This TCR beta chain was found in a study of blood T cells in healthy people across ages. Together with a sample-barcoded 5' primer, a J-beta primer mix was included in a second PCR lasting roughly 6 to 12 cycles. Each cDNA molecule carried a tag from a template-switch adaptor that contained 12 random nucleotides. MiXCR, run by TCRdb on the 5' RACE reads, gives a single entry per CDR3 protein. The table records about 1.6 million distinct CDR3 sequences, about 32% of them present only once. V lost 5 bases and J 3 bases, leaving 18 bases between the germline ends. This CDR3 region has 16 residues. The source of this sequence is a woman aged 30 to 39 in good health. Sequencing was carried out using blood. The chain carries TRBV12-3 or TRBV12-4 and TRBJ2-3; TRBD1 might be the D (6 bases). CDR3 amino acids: CASSETTGKPTDTQYF. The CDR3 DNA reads TGTGCCAGCAGTGAGACCACAGGGAAACCTACAGATACGCAGTATTTT.